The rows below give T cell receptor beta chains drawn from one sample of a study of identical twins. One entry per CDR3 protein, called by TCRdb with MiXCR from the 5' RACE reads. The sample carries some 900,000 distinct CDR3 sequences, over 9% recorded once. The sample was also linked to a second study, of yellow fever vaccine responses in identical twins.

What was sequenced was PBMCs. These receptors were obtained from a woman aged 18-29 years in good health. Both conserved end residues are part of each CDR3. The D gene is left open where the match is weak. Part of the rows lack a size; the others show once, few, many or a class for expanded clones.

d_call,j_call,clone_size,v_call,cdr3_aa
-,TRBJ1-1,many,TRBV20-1,CSAKGGNTEAFF
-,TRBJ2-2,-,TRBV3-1,CASSQYLSGELFF
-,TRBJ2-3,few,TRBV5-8,CASSPVGAKQYF
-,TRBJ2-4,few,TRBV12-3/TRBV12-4,CASREWAKNIQYF
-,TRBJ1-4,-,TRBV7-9,CASSFGRTLYEKLFF
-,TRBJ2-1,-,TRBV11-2,CASSSGSSPHNEQFF
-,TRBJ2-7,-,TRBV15,CATSSRRRGGSYEQYF
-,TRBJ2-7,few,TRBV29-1,CSGTGDAYEQYF
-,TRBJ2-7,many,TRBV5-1,CASSLAGRSYEQYF
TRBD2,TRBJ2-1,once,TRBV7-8,CASSPTGGVLYNEQFF
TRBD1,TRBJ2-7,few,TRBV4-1,CASSQEQGFGYEQYF
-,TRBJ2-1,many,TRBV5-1,CASSPRTSYNEQFF
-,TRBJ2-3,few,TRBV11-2,CASSTQPTDGDTQYF
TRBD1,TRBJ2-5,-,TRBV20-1,CSARRDSPRETQYF
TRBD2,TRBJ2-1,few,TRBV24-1,CATKSRSGVGGNEQFF
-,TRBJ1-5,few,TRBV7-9,CASSFLDEPQHF
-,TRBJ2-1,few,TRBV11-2,CASSLIRPPWVNEQFF
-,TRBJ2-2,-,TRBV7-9,CASSLDLGELFF